This T cell receptor beta chain was observed in a study of T cells in Graves' hyperthyroidism and ophthalmopathy. Across the whole study: Peripheral blood specimens were obtained at initial diagnosis, prior to any treatment. Study-wide results and caveats: Ophthalmopathy was told apart from stable hyperthyroidism by a 13 V-J model.

RNA transcripts were the template for amplifying TCR beta CDR3 regions. The HTBI set primed first-round TCR CDR3 RT-PCR. TCRdb re-derived calls from the multiplex PCR reads in MiXCR, one entry per CDR3 protein. The repertoire holds under 40,000 distinct CDR3 sequences, with about 49% as singletons. It was uncontrolled infection, other autoimmune disease, pregnancy or lactation that excluded patients. Isolation of PBMCs was performed on about 9.9 ml fresh peripheral blood. Germline CDR1 SGHDT, CDR2 YYEEEE. This CDR3 has 19 amino acids. Trimming cost V 1 base and J 3 bases; bases outside gene matches: 13. As concerns this clonotype: Its cognate antigen is unknown.

Sequencing was performed on blood. This sequence originates from a woman in her fifties or sixties with Graves' hyperthyroidism that later progressed to Graves' ophthalmopathy. V gene TRBV5-6 combines with J gene TRBJ1-2; 12 bases fit TRBD1. CDR3 amino acids: CASSLLLSGTGGPDYGYTF. The CDR3 bases are TGTGCCAGCAGCTTGCTCTTGTCGGGGACAGGGGGCCCCGACTATGGCTACACCTTC.